One and the same sample provided the 7 T cell receptor beta chains below, sequenced in a study of CD8 T cells in ankylosing spondylitis. Overall study results and limits: Ankylosing spondylitis blood appeared to carry a characteristic TCR beta motif of roughly eight highly homologous variants.

TCRdb reprocessed the 5' RACE reads via MiXCR and lists one record per CDR3 protein. The sample holds around 770,000 distinct CDR3 sequences; approximately 12% are singletons and the top ten take just over 0.5%. These TCRs are of unknown antigen specificity. The sequencing sample was made of blood, either unsorted or a sorted T cell fraction (not recorded which). The receptors were gathered from a male donor with ankylosing spondylitis.

The chain is built from TRBV3-1 and TRBJ2-6; the match to TRBD1 covers 8 bases. The CDR3 totals 18 residues. Unmatched junction bases numbered 6, after V lost 2 bases and J lost 0 bases. CDR1 and CDR2 from the germline V gene are LGHDT and YNNKEL (reference sequence). CDR3 amino acids: CASSQWQGAFSGANVLTF. DNA of the CDR3: TGTGCCAGCAGCCAATGGCAGGGGGCCTTCTCTGGGGCCAACGTCCTGACTTTC.

Only a few counts were recorded for this clonotype. The chain recombines TRBV6-2 or TRBV6-3 with TRBJ2-1; 9 bases fit TRBD2. The trim removed 2 bases at V and 0 bases at J, leaving 5 bases unmatched. Germline V lookup: CDR1 MNHEY, CDR2 SVGEGT. This CDR3 has 17 amino acids. CDR3 sequence reads: CASSYPRTSDSYNEQFF. The DNA for the CDR3 is TGTGCCAGCAGTTACCCCCGGACTAGCGACTCCTACAATGAGCAGTTCTTC.

This clonotype has only a few counts. V is TRBV29-1 and J is TRBJ2-7, with 10 nucleotides matching TRBD2. The CDR3 has 13 residues. Looked up from germline, CDR1 is SQVTM and CDR2 is ANQGSEA. With V trimmed by 6 bases and J by 9 bases, 11 bases remained unmatched. Written as DNA, the CDR3 is TGCAGCGTCCACGTAAGCGGGAGGGGCGGGCAGTACTTC. Amino acids: CSVHVSGRGGQYF.

This clonotype appeared a few times. The rearrangement links TRBV6-1 to TRBJ1-1; TRBD1 matches at 7 bases. This CDR3 is 15 amino acids long. With V trimmed by 5 bases and J by 1 base, 7 bases remained unmatched. Germline V CDR1 and CDR2: MNHNS, SASEGT. CDR3 protein: CASSLDRPSNTEAFF. The CDR3 DNA reads as TGTGCCAGCAGTCTGGACAGGCCTTCGAACACTGAAGCTTTCTTT.

This rearrangement joins TRBV2 to TRBJ2-5, with D perhaps TRBD2 (6 bases). Trimming left V 4 bases short and J 1 base short, with 10 bases between. In germline, CDR1 is SNHLY, CDR2 FYNNEI. The CDR3 is 14 amino acids. As DNA, the CDR3 is TGTGCCAGCAGTGGGAGGACTACCCAAGAGACCCAGTACTTC. Its protein is CASSGRTTQETQYF.

The sample holds a few counts of this clonotype. The chain employs TRBV20-1 and TRBJ2-3, with a tentative D call TRBD2 (5 bases). CDR1 and CDR2 from the germline V gene are DFQATT and SNEGSKA (reference sequence). Trimming removed 3 bases from V and 3 bases from J, with 13 bases in between. There are 14 residues in the CDR3. The CDR3 sequence is CSASLTGYTDTQYF. CDR3 nucleotides: TGCAGTGCTAGTCTCACGGGATATACAGATACGCAGTATTTT.

This clonotype has a count of ten or more. The V and J genes are TRBV20-1 and TRBJ2-5, with D perhaps matching TRBD2 (6 bases). Germline V lookup: CDR1 DFQATT, CDR2 SNEGSKA (reference sequence). This CDR3 spans 16 amino acids. Trimming cost V 0 bases and J 1 base, with 15 bases left between them. CDR3 bases: TGCAGTGCTAGAGATTGGGCTCGCGGGGCCCAAGAGACCCAGTACTTC. Its protein is CSARDWARGAQETQYF.